Below, 10 T cell receptor beta chains from the same sample are listed, as sequenced in a study of blood T cell repertoires in COVID-19. The repertoire was sequenced with immunoSEQ multiplex PCR; TCRdb's copy has only in-frame clones and lacks some. The sample contains almost 350,000 clones, almost 90% of which appear only once. Material for sequencing was PBMCs or T cells enriched from blood (not recorded which). The source of these receptors is a woman under 40 who had been exposed to COVID-19.

CDR3 coding DNA: TGTGCCAGCAGTTACGCCCAGGCGCCCCCTGGAAACACCATATATTTT. Amino acids: CASSYAQAPPGNTIYF. The chain has TRBV6-5 and TRBJ1-3, with D unclear. Trimming pared 2 bases from V and 2 bases from J, leaving 13 bases between. Germline values: CDR1 MNHEY, CDR2 SVGAGI. This CDR3 has 16 residues.

CDR3 nucleotide sequence: TGTGCCAGCAGTTTAGTGGGGCCCGTCTACGAGCAGTACTTC. Translating gives CASSLVGPVYEQYF. This rearrangement joins TRBV28 to TRBJ2-7; perhaps TRBD1 as D (5 bases). The CDR3 is 14 residues long. Deletions cut 2 bases from V and 3 bases from J, with 11 bases between. Germline CDR1 is MDHEN and CDR2 is SYDVKM.

The chain is built from TRBV5-1 and TRBJ2-1, with 9 bases matching TRBD2. V was clipped by 0 bases and J by 7 bases; unmatched bases: 14. The V gene's germline CDR1 is SGHRS and CDR2 YFSETQ. The CDR3 covers 18 residues. The CDR3 DNA reads as TGCGCCAGCAGCTTGGAAGCATATGCGGGAGGGCCTCTTAATGAGCAGTTCTTC. Its protein product is CASSLEAYAGGPLNEQFF.

The chain couples TRBV30 to TRBJ1-2; TRBD1 agrees at 7 bases. The CDR3 loop spans 15 amino acids. Germline trimming cut 2 bases from V and 4 bases from J; bases unmatched to any gene: 10. CDR1 and CDR2 (germline): GTSNPN, SVGIG (reference sequence). CDR3 bases: TGTGCCTGGAGTCGCCCCGACAGGGAGAGCTATGGCTACACCTTC. Its translation: CAWSRPDRESYGYTF.

The rearrangement joins TRBV5-1 to TRBJ1-6, with 9 bases that match TRBD1. Germline assignment: CDR1 SGHRS and CDR2 YFSETQ. Trimming cost V 4 bases and J 5 bases; bases outside gene matches: 4. The CDR3 runs 15 residues. The chain's CDR3 is CASSPGQGNNSPLHF. As DNA, the CDR3 is TGCGCCAGCAGCCCGGGACAGGGAAATAATTCACCCCTCCACTTT. Drawing the rest from reference TRBV5-1 and TRBJ1-6, the complete variable domain is KAGVTQTPRYLIKTRGQQVTLSCSPISGHRSVSWYQQTPGQGLQFLFEYFSETQRNKGNFPGRFSGRQFSNSRSEMNVSTLELGDSALYLCASSPGQGNNSPLHFGNGTRLTVT.

The chain has TRBV7-2 and TRBJ2-4; 7 bases match TRBD1. CDR1 is SGHTA, CDR2 FQGNSA, per germline. J gave up 8 bases and V 1 base, and 8 bases lay outside the gene matches. This CDR3 comprises 15 residues. CDR3 amino acids: CASSLGGEGADIQYF. CDR3 nucleotide sequence: TGTGCCAGCAGCTTAGGAGGCGAGGGGGCGGACATTCAGTACTTC.

V and J are TRBV11-2 and TRBJ1-2, with a weak D call TRBD1 (5 bases). In germline, CDR1 is SGHAT, CDR2 FQNNGV. V lost 4 bases and J 4 bases, leaving 10 bases between the germline ends. This CDR3 region has 13 residues. CDR3 in DNA: TGTGCCAGCAGCTCCAGGGTTGGCTATGGCTACACCTTC. As protein: CASSSRVGYGYTF.

As for this clone: Additional DNA sequences in this sample encode the identical CDR3. The chain employs TRBV19 and TRBJ1-5; D is undetermined. Germline V lookup: CDR1 LNHDA, CDR2 SQIVND (reference sequence). This CDR3 is built from 12 residues. Trimming shortened V by 1 base and J by 6 bases, and 4 bases separated the two germline ends. The CDR3 sequence: CASSIGSQPQHF. In DNA, the CDR3 is TGTGCCAGTAGTATAGGGAGTCAGCCCCAGCATTTT.

This clone has only one observation. The V and J genes are TRBV9 and TRBJ2-1; 8 bases are shared with TRBD2. This CDR3 has 18 residues. Germline CDR1 reads SGDLS; CDR2 reads YYNGEE. The junction had 9 bases not matched to a gene; V was cut back by 0 bases and J by 1 base. CDR3 protein: CASSVEVGRAGSYNEQFF. CDR3 nucleotide sequence: TGTGCCAGCAGCGTAGAGGTCGGGAGGGCCGGGTCCTACAATGAGCAGTTCTTC.

V is TRBV19 and J is TRBJ1-2, with D perhaps TRBD1 (6 bases). Trimming removed 3 bases from V and 8 bases from J, with 13 bases in between. This CDR3 contains 13 residues. The germline V gene encodes CDR1 LNHDA and CDR2 SQIVND (reference sequence). CDR3 amino acids: CASSMGAFGGYTF. CDR3 nucleotide sequence: TGTGCCAGTAGTATGGGGGCCTTCGGGGGCTACACCTTC.